This T cell receptor beta chain was obtained from a study of blood T cell repertoires in COVID-19. The repertoire was sequenced with immunoSEQ multiplex PCR; TCRdb's copy has only in-frame clones and lacks some. The table shows tens of thousands of clones, with around nine tenths occurring only once. The table lists this clone with a count of one. Germline loops: CDR1 SGHVS, CDR2 FQNEAQ. The trim removed 2 bases at V and 7 bases at J, leaving 11 bases unmatched. This CDR3 region has 18 residues. The receptor's source is an elderly man with active or convalescent COVID-19. This chain links TRBV7-8 with TRBJ2-1; the match to TRBD2 covers 13 bases. Sequencing used peripheral blood. The CDR3 nucleotides are TGTGCCAGCAGCTTAAAACCCACTAGCGGGAGGGCCAAGAATGAGCAGTTCTTC. This codes for CASSLKPTSGRAKNEQFF.